Listed here is a single TCR beta chain. Its antigen is as yet unknown. V lost 0 bases to trimming and J lost 2 bases; unmatched junction nucleotides: 8. Germline V gives CDR1 SGDLS, CDR2 YYNGEE. The CDR3 covers 17 residues. TCRdb recomputed calls from the 5' RACE reads with MiXCR, one row per CDR3 protein. The sample shows 1.5 million to 2 million distinct CDR3 sequences, 25% to 35% of them seen only once. The source of the sample is a study of identical twins. Study results and caveats: Memory repertoires showed no such pattern, whereas abundant cord blood beta clonotypes carried fewer insertions.

This rearrangement joins TRBV9 to TRBJ2-3; 8 nucleotides align to TRBD1. Specimen: cord blood. The TCR originated in a newborn girl in good health. The CDR3, as DNA: TGTGCCAGCAGCGTAGCTGTGGGCAGGGGGCCCACAGATACGCAGTATTTT. This gives the protein CASSVAVGRGPTDTQYF.